This T cell receptor beta chain was identified during a study of cytomegalovirus exposure and HLA in healthy donors. Study summary: Across a few hundred genotyped donors, 81% landed in the Caucasian-associated ancestry cluster. Points from the study as a whole: Cytomegalovirus-associated status was assigned to around 160 TCR beta chains. The likely origin of a cluster of highly shared sequence variants was a sequencing artifact. Previous analysis showed most TCR beta V segments were productive about 87% or about 30% of the time.

V shed 7 bases and J 1 base; nucleotides not matched to a gene: 4. Germline V lookup: CDR1 SQVTM, CDR2 ANQGSEA. This CDR3 region has 13 residues. As to this clone: Its antigen is undetermined.

The PCR made use of 60 Vbeta and 13 Jbeta primers. The protocol was immunoSEQ multiplex PCR, while the TCRdb copy is restricted to in-frame clones and leaves out a portion. The sample consists of a few hundred thousand clones, about 93% of them appearing once. The receptor comes from a girl aged 2 to 9 in good health and CMV-seronegative. Sequenced sample: PBMCs. The chain couples TRBV29-1 to TRBJ2-7; 10 nucleotides match TRBD1. The CDR3 reads CSARGQGSYEQYF. The CDR3 bases are TGCAGCGCTCGGGGACAGGGGTCCTACGAGCAGTACTTC.